This T cell receptor beta chain was retrieved from a study of Graves' ophthalmopathy and Graves' hyperthyroidism (dated by TCRdb to 2017 to 2018). A note on the overall study: Peripheral blood was collected at initial diagnosis, prior to any treatment. The approximately 90 discovery patients were divided at random into training and test sets in a 7:3 ratio. In total, around 130 blood samples were TCR-sequenced: 40 to 45 ophthalmopathy, roughly 77 hyperthyroidism and approximately 17 hyperthyroidism-to-ophthalmopathy patients. TCR beta repertoire signatures were used to distinguish Graves' ophthalmopathy from Graves' hyperthyroidism and to predict progression to ophthalmopathy. Following sample collection, hyperthyroidism patients were given methimazole at a starting dose of 30 mg daily, and ophthalmopathy patients were given high-dose intravenous methylprednisolone. In roughly six hyperthyroidism patients, the T-cell repertoire of thyroid tissue was compared with the T-cell repertoire of blood. An independent validation cohort was composed of some 19 hyperthyroidism patients and about 17 patients who later progressed from hyperthyroidism to ophthalmopathy. To explore V-J signatures distinguishing ophthalmopathy from hyperthyroidism, a discovery set of 100 or so patients (fewer than 45 ophthalmopathy, roughly 56 stable hyperthyroidism) was enrolled.

Ophthalmopathy patients had moderately to severely active disease, Clinical Activity Score of at least 3, NOSPECS grade of at least 4, and disease duration under 3 months. Patients with other autoimmune diseases, uncontrolled infections, pregnancy or lactation were excluded from the study. Diagnosis was based on clinical symptoms, serum thyroxine, TRAb, thyroid ultrasound and orbital computed tomography. PBMCs were isolated from approximately 10 ml of fresh peripheral blood by Ficoll-Paque density gradient centrifugation. Total RNA was extracted using Trizol reagent, and RNA quality was checked on an Agilent 2100 Bioanalyzer. This clonotype was detected ten times or more. Its recognized antigen is unknown. Qualities for individual bases were not recorded, and no much larger clone is one base off. The paper's findings and limits, for the study overall: Ophthalmopathy was separated from stable hyperthyroidism by the 13-signature model with just under 90% sensitivity and just under 84% specificity in cross-validation and with 80%/75% in the test set. Most expanded thyroid clonotypes with frequency above 0.001 were also detected in blood, suggesting blood repertoires may reflect the thyroid immune response. In validation, the model predicted ophthalmopathy progression with about 71% sensitivity and approximately 75% specificity; 12 predicted patients were CT-confirmed with GO in a median of about 6.1 months. No statistical method was used to set the sample size in advance, and the investigators knew which group each participant was assigned to.

For repertoire sequencing, TCR beta CDR3 regions were amplified from RNA transcripts. HTBI primers and the Qiagen OneStep RT-PCR kit were used in a first-round RT-PCR, which was followed by a second-round multiplex PCR, size selection and purification. The libraries underwent paired-end sequencing with 100 bp reads on an Illumina HiSeq2000. As for the original processing: SOAPnuke was used to process the reads, throwing out any read that had adapters, had uncalled bases, had a mean Phred below 15, or lacked an exact constant-primer or identifier match. COPE v1.2.5 was used to merge the high-quality paired reads. Unique nucleotide sequences were defined as clonotypes and aligned to IMGT TRB V, D and J references using MiTCR v1.1. Only V-J combinations with frequency above 0.0001 were analysed, covering about 99% of repertoires. For each V-J combination, a TCR clonal expansion and chaos score was defined as F50 clonal expansion divided by the chaos observed in the TCRdist matrix. Welch's t-statistics and random forest were used to narrow the features down to around 12 V-J combinations, which were then fed into a naive Bayes classifier. The Morisita-Horn index was used to measure how similar the thyroid and blood repertoires were. TCRdb cleaned the public reads at Q25 with fastp, built clones with MiXCR and kept in-frame beta chains. Rows are unified per CDR3 protein, each entry keeping the most common DNA and genes. The V and J calls reflect TCRdb's pipeline rather than the authors' work. For this sample there are approximately 460,000 distinct CDR3 sequences; over 13% appear just once. Together, the top ten hold about a tenth of the sample.

The source is a woman younger than 45 with Graves' ophthalmopathy. Donor details come from another sample of the same person, matched by shared clones. Sequenced: blood.

The CDR3 loop reads CASSPMGAMNTEAFF. The DNA reads TGTGCCAGCAGTCCGATGGGGGCCATGAACACTGAAGCTTTCTTT. The chain couples TRBV12-3 or TRBV12-4 to TRBJ1-1; the D gene is perhaps TRBD1, on 6 matching bases. V and J lose 5 bases and 0 bases, and a span of 13 bases separates them. Measured from the cysteine to the phenylalanine, the CDR3 is 15 residues long. The only DNA kept is the CDR3, 45 bases in frame from the first base.